This is a list of T cell receptor beta chains from one sample in a study of blood T cells in healthy people across ages. TCRdb analysed the 5' RACE reads with MiXCR anew, one entry per CDR3 protein. Of about 1.6 million distinct CDR3 sequences listed, 34% are singletons. The specimen was blood. All receptors come from a woman in her 30s in good health. The CDR3 runs from the conserved cysteine through the conserved F or W. Fields, in order: V gene, clone size, D gene, J gene, CDR3 protein, CDR3 DNA. The D gene is left open where the match is weak. Clone sizes are given selectively: once, few, many, or a class where the clone is expanded.

v_call: TRBV6-1
clone_size: few
d_call: .
j_call: TRBJ1-2
cdr3_aa: CASGRGPNYGYTF
cdr3_nt: TGTGCCAGCGGCAGGGGTCCCAACTATGGCTACACCTTC

v_call: TRBV5-5
clone_size: few
d_call: .
j_call: TRBJ2-7
cdr3_aa: CASSLGLVIMADEQYF
cdr3_nt: TGTGCCAGCAGCTTGGGCCTAGTCATTATGGCCGACGAGCAGTACTTC

v_call: TRBV25-1
clone_size: .
d_call: .
j_call: TRBJ2-7
cdr3_aa: CASSFRGAGFSYEQYF
cdr3_nt: TGTGCCAGCAGCTTCCGGGGGGCCGGGTTCTCCTACGAGCAGTACTTC

v_call: TRBV5-1
clone_size: .
d_call: TRBD2
j_call: TRBJ2-7
cdr3_aa: CASSPSGSRNEQYF
cdr3_nt: TGCGCCAGCAGCCCTAGCGGGAGTCGCAACGAGCAGTACTTC

v_call: TRBV21-1
clone_size: .
d_call: .
j_call: TRBJ2-7
cdr3_aa: CASSKEGTGKYEQYF
cdr3_nt: TGTGCCAGCAGCAAAGAAGGGACAGGGAAATACGAGCAGTACTTC

v_call: TRBV3-1
clone_size: .
d_call: .
j_call: TRBJ1-2
cdr3_aa: CASSQTRYGYTF
cdr3_nt: TGTGCCAGCAGCCAGACCCGTTATGGCTACACCTTC

v_call: TRBV7-2
clone_size: .
d_call: .
j_call: TRBJ1-1
cdr3_aa: CASRSTGMMNTEAFF
cdr3_nt: TGTGCCAGCAGATCCACGGGGATGATGAACACTGAAGCTTTCTTT

v_call: TRBV12-3/TRBV12-4
clone_size: .
d_call: TRBD1
j_call: TRBJ1-2
cdr3_aa: CASSQTDRLWFGYTF
cdr3_nt: TGTGCCAGCAGTCAAACGGACAGGTTATGGTTCGGCTACACCTTC

v_call: TRBV3-1
clone_size: .
d_call: .
j_call: TRBJ2-7
cdr3_aa: CASSQGPLEQYF
cdr3_nt: TGTGCCAGCAGCCAAGGGCCCCTCGAGCAGTACTTC

v_call: TRBV5-1
clone_size: .
d_call: TRBD2
j_call: TRBJ2-2
cdr3_aa: CASSLVPGGSTGELFF
cdr3_nt: TGCGCCAGCAGCTTGGTGCCGGGGGGTTCTACCGGGGAGCTGTTTTTT

v_call: TRBV7-9
clone_size: .
d_call: TRBD1
j_call: TRBJ1-2
cdr3_aa: CASSPDRAFGYTF
cdr3_nt: TGTGCCAGCAGTCCAGACAGGGCGTTTGGCTACACCTTC

v_call: TRBV29-1
clone_size: .
d_call: .
j_call: TRBJ1-4
cdr3_aa: CSVGAHGEKRFF
cdr3_nt: TGCAGCGTTGGGGCCCACGGAGAAAAACGGTTTTTT

v_call: TRBV7-8
clone_size: .
d_call: .
j_call: TRBJ2-7
cdr3_aa: CASSHRQSLAGEQYF
cdr3_nt: TGTGCCAGCAGCCATAGACAGTCCCTGGCGGGCGAGCAGTACTTC

v_call: TRBV27
clone_size: many
d_call: TRBD1
j_call: TRBJ2-7
cdr3_aa: CASSLGTGGNEQYF
cdr3_nt: TGTGCCAGCAGTTTAGGGACAGGGGGGAACGAGCAGTACTTC